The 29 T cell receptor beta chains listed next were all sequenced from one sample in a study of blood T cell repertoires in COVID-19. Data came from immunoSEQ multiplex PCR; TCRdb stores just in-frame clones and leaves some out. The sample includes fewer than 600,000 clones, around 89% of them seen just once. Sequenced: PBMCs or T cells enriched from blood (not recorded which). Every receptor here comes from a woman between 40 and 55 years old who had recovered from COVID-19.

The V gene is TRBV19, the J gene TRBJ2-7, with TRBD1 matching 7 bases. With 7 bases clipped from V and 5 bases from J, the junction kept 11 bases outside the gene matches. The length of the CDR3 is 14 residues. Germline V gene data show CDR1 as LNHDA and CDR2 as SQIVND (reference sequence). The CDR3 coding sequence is TGTGCCAGTACTAACTACAGGGGCGACGACGAGCAGTACTTC. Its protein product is CASTNYRGDDEQYF.

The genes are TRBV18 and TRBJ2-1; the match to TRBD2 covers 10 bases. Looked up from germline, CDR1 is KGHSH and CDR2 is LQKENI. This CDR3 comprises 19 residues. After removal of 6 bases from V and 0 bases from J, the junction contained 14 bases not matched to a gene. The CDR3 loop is CASSRTTSGTTSSYNEQFF. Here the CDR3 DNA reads TGTGCCAGCTCCCGAACTACTAGCGGGACCACTAGCTCCTACAATGAGCAGTTCTTC.

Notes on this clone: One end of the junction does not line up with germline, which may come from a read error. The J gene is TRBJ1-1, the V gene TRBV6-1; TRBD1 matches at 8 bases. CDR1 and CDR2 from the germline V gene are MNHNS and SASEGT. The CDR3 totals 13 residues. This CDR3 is CASREGQGGEAFF. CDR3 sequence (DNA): TGTGCCAGCAGAGAAGGACAGGGCGGTGAAGCTTTCTTT.

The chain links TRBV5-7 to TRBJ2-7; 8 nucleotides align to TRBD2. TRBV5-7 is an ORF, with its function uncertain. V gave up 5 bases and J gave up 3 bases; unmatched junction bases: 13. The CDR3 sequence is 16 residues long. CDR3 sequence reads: CASSFPGLVALYEQYF. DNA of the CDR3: TGTGCCAGCAGTTTTCCGGGACTAGTGGCCCTCTACGAGCAGTACTTC.

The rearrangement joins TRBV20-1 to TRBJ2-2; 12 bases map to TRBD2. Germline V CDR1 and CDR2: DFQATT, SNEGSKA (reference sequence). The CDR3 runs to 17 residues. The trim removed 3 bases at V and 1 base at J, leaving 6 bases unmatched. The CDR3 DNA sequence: TGCAGTGCTAGTACGGGACTAGCGGGTGGGAACACCGGGGAGCTGTTTTTT. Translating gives CSASTGLAGGNTGELFF.

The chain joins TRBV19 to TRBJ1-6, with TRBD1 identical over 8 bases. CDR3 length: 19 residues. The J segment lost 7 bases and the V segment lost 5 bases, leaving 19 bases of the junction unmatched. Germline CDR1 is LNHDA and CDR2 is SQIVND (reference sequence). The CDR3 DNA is TGTGCCAGTAGTCCTACCCCCGTTGCAGGGGGCTGGTACAATTCACCCCTCCACTTT. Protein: CASSPTPVAGGWYNSPLHF.

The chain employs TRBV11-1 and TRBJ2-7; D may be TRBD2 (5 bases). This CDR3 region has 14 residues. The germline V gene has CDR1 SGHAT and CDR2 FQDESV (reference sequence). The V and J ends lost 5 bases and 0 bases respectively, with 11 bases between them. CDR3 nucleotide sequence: TGTGCCAGCAGCGGCGCGGGCCGCTCCTACGAGCAGTACTTC. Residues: CASSGAGRSYEQYF.

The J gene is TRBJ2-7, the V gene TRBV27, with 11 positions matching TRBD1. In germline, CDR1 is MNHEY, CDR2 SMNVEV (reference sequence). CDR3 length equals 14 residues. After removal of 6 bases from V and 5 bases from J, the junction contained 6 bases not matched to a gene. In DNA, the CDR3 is TGTGCCAGCAGCTTTAGGACAGGGGGCGACGAGCAGTACTTC. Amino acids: CASSFRTGGDEQYF.

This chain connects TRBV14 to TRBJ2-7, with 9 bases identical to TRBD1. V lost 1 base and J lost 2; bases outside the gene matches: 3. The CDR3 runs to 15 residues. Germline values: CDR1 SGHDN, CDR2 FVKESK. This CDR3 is CASSQGDRGAYEQYF. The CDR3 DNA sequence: TGTGCCAGCAGCCAAGGAGACAGGGGGGCCTACGAGCAGTACTTC.

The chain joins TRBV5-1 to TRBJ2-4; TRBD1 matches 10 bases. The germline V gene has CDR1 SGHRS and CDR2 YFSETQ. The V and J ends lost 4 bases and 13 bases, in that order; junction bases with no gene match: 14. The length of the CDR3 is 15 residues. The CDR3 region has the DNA TGCGCCAGCAGCCCTGGCGGGGACAGGGGACCTCGGCAGTACTTC. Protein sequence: CASSPGGDRGPRQYF.

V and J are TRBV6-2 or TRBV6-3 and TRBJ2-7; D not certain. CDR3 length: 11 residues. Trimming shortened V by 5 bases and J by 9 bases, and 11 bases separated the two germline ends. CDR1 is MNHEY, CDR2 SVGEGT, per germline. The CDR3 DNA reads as TGTGCCAGCAGTCTGGGCCGGATGCAGTACTTC. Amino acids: CASSLGRMQYF.

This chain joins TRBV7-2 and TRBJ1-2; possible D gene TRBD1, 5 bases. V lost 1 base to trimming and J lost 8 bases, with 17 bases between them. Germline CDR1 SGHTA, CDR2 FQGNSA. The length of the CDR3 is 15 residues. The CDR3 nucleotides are TGTGCCAGCAGCTTAGGTATAGGGGTTTTTAGAGGCTACACCTTC. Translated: CASSLGIGVFRGYTF.

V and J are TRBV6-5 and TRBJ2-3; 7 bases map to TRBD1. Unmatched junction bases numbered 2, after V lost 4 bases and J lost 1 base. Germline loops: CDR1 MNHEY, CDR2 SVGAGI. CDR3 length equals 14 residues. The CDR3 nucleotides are TGTGCCAGCAGTTTTACAGGGGGCACAGATACGCAGTATTTT. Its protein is CASSFTGGTDTQYF.

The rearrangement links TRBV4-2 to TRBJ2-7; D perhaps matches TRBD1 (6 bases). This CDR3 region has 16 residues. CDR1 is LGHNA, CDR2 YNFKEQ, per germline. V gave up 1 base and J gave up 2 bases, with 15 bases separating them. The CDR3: CASSQGGQGVPYEQYF. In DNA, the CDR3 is TGTGCCAGCAGCCAAGGGGGGCAGGGAGTTCCCTACGAGCAGTACTTC.

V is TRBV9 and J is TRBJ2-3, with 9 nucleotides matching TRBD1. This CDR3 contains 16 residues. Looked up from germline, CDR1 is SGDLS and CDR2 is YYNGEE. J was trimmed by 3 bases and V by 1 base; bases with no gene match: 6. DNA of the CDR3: TGTGCCAGCAGCGTACAGACAGGGGGTAGTACAGATACGCAGTATTTT. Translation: CASSVQTGGSTDTQYF.

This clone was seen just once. CDR3 residues: CASSPPVGQNYGYTF. The DNA of the CDR3 is TGTGCCAGCTCACCACCGGTGGGACAGAACTATGGCTACACCTTC. The chain couples TRBV18 to TRBJ1-2, with 7 nucleotides matching TRBD1. The junction had 3 bases not matched to a gene; V was cut back by 0 bases and J by 2 bases. The CDR3 extends over 15 amino acids. Per germline, CDR1 KGHSH and CDR2 LQKENI.

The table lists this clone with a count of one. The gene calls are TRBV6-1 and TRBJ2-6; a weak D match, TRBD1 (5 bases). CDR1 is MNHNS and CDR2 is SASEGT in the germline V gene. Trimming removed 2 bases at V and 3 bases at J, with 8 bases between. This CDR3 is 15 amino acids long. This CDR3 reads CASSEQGIGANVLTF. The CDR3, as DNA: TGTGCCAGCAGTGAACAGGGAATTGGGGCCAACGTCCTGACTTTC.

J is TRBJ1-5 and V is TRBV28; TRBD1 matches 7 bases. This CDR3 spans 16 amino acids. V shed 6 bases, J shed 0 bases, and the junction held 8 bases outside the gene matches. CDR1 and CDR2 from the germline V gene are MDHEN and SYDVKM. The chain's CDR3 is CASRNTGAFSNQPQHF. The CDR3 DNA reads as TGTGCCAGCAGGAACACAGGGGCGTTTAGCAATCAGCCCCAGCATTTT.

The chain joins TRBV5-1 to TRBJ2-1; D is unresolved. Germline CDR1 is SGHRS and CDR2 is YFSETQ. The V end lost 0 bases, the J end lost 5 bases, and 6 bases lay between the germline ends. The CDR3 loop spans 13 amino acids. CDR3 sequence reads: CASSLDRNNEQFF. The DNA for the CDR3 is TGCGCCAGCAGCTTGGACAGAAACAATGAGCAGTTCTTC.

In DNA form, the CDR3 reads TGTGCCAGCAGCACACAGGGTACTGGCACTGAAGCTTTCTTT. Protein sequence: CASSTQGTGTEAFF. V gene TRBV7-2 combines with J gene TRBJ1-1; perhaps TRBD1 as D (6 bases). This CDR3 has 14 amino acids. Trimming removed 5 bases at V and 4 bases at J, with 14 bases between. The germline V gene has CDR1 SGHTA and CDR2 FQGNSA. Using reference TRBV7-2 and TRBJ1-1 for the parts outside the CDR3, the full variable domain is GAGVSQSPSNKVTEKGKDVELRCDPISGHTALYWYRQSLGQGLEFLIYFQGNSAPDKSGLPSDRFSAERTGGSVSTLTIQRTQQEDSAVYLCASSTQGTGTEAFFGQGTRLTVV.

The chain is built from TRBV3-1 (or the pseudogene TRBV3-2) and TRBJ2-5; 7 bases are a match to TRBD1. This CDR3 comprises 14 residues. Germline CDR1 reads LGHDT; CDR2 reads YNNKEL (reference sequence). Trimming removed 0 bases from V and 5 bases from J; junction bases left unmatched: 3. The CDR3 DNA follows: TGTGCCAGCAGCCAAGAACCACAGGGGGAGACCCAGTACTTC. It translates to CASSQEPQGETQYF.

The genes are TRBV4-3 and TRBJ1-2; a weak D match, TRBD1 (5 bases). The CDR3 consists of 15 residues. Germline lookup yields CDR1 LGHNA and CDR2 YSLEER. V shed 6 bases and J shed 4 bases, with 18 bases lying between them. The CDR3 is CASSDSPSRSYGYTF. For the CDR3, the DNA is TGCGCCAGCAGTGACAGCCCGTCCAGGAGCTATGGCTACACCTTC.

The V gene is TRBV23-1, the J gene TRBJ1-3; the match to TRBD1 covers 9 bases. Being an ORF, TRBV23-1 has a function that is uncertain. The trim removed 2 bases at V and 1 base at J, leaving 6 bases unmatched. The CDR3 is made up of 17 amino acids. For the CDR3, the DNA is TGCGCCAGCAGTCAACCGCTTGACAGGGGGTCTGGAAACACCATATATTTT. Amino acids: CASSQPLDRGSGNTIYF.

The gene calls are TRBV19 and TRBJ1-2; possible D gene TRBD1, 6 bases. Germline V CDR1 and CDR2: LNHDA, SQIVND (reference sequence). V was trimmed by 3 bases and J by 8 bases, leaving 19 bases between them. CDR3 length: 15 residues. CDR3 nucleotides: TGTGCCAGTAGTATTGGGGGGGGCGACCGTCTAGGCTACACCTTC. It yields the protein CASSIGGGDRLGYTF.

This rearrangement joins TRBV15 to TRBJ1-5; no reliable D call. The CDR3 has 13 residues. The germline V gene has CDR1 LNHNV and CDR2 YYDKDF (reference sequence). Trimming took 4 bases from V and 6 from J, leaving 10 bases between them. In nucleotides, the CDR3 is TGTGCCACCAGCACAGATGAGGGTCAGCCCCAGCATTTT. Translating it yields CATSTDEGQPQHF.

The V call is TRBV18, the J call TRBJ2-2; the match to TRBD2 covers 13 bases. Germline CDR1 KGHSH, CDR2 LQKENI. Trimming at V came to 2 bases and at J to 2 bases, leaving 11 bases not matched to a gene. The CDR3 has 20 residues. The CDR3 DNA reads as TGTGCCAGCTCACCAAGGAGACTAGCGGGAGGAGGGGACAACACCGGGGAGCTGTTTTTT. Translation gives CASSPRRLAGGGDNTGELFF.

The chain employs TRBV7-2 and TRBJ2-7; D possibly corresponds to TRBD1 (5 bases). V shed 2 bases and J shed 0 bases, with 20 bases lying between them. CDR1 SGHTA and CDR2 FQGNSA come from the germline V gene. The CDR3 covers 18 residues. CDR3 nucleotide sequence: TGTGCCAGCAGCTTATGGCAGGGTAGAACTGGAAACTCCTACGAGCAGTACTTC. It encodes CASSLWQGRTGNSYEQYF.

The CDR3 coding sequence is TGTGCCAGCAGCCAGGAGGATTCCGGCGGGGGCTACACCTTC. Translated: CASSQEDSGGGYTF. This chain connects TRBV4-2 to TRBJ1-2; no definite D call. The germline V gene encodes CDR1 LGHNA and CDR2 YNFKEQ. The germline V and J ends were trimmed by 3 bases and 8 bases, with 16 bases remaining between them. The CDR3 has 14 residues.

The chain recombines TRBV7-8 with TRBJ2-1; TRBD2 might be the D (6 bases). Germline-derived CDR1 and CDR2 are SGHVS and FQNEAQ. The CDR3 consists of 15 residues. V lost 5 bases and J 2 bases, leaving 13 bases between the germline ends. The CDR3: CASSREGLTYNEQFF. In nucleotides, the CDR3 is TGTGCCAGCAGCCGAGAAGGACTAACCTACAATGAGCAGTTCTTC.